The source of this T cell receptor (beta chain) is a study of CD4 T cells in relation to SARS-CoV-2 and coronaviruses. Study in general: TCR beta CDR3s were sequenced after 10-day antigen culture of PBMCs.

Produced via immunoSEQ multiplex PCR; TCRdb's table is partial and in-frame only. Of about 36,000 clones listed, more than 65% are singletons. About this clone: Antigen: not known.

Germline V gene sequence: CDR1 SGHDT, CDR2 YYEEEE. V shed 4 bases and J shed 7 bases, with 17 bases lying between them. There are 14 residues in the CDR3. The sequence derives from an adult with COVID-19. The chain couples TRBV5-6 to TRBJ1-2, with D maybe TRBD1 (5 bases). Sequenced material: memory CD4+ T cells from PBMCs, cultured in vitro. The CDR3 sequence: CASSPGEGPRGYTF. CDR3 DNA sequence: TGTGCCAGCAGCCCTGGAGAGGGACCTCGTGGCTACACCTTC.